Presented here are 31 T cell receptor beta chains from one specimen sequenced in a study of T cells in Graves' hyperthyroidism and ophthalmopathy. RNA transcripts were the template for amplifying TCR beta CDR3 regions. The study used the HTBI primer set for a first-round RT-PCR of the TCR CDR3. Each CDR3 protein gets one entry after TCRdb re-called the multiplex PCR reads with MiXCR. The profile shows over 700,000 distinct CDR3 sequences, over 35% of them singletons. The material sequenced was blood. These receptors were obtained from a woman between 40 and 50 years old with Graves' hyperthyroidism.

This clonotype was counted at least ten times. CDR3 nucleotides: TGTGCCAGCAGCTTAGCGTCGGGTATCGGCTACACCTTC. It translates to CASSLASGIGYTF. The J gene is TRBJ1-2, the V gene TRBV7-2, with D hard to call. The germline gives CDR1 SGHTA, CDR2 FQGNSA. This CDR3 has 13 residues. V lost 0 bases and J lost 8, with 10 bases in between.

This clonotype showed up many times. The chain links TRBV20-1 to TRBJ1-4; 7 bases fit TRBD1. CDR3 length equals 14 residues. The trim removed 4 bases at V and 5 bases at J, leaving 7 bases unmatched. Germline CDR1 reads DFQATT; CDR2 reads SNEGSKA (reference sequence). Here the CDR3 reads CSATPGTVNEKLFF. CDR3 DNA: TGCAGTGCTACCCCCGGGACAGTAAATGAAAAACTGTTTTTT.

This clonotype has a handful of counts. The chain joins TRBV10-3 to TRBJ1-2; 8 bases line up with TRBD1. CDR1 and CDR2 (germline): ENHRY, SYGVKD. The ends lost 10 bases at V and 1 base at J; junction bases unmatched: 11. The CDR3 sequence is 15 residues long. Here the CDR3 DNA reads TGTGCCAGCAGCCATATCGACAGGGGTAACTATGGCTACACCTTC. Protein: CASSHIDRGNYGYTF.

This clonotype was found many times. V gene TRBV6-2 or TRBV6-3 combines with J gene TRBJ1-6; a possible D gene is TRBD1 (5 bases). V lost 0 bases to trimming and J lost 7 bases, with 10 bases between them. Per germline, CDR1 MNHEY and CDR2 SVGEGT. The CDR3 totals 15 residues. Written as DNA, the CDR3 is TGTGCCAGCAGTTACTCGGGGACGGGGAATTCACCCCTCCACTTT. Protein sequence: CASSYSGTGNSPLHF.

Of note for this clonotype: At one end the junction does not follow the germline gene, possibly because of a read error. This chain links TRBV28 with TRBJ1-2; D is unresolved. Germline V gives CDR1 MDHEN, CDR2 SYDVKM. This CDR3 contains 14 residues. The CDR3 region is CANSLAQSNYGYTF. The CDR3 coding sequence is TGTGCCAACAGTTTGGCCCAATCTAACTATGGCTACACCTTC.

V gene TRBV29-1 combines with J gene TRBJ1-3; D may be TRBD1 (5 bases). With 5 bases removed from V and 8 bases from J, the gap between germline ends came to 22 bases. The germline CDR1 and CDR2 sequences are SQVTM and ANQGSEA. The CDR3 has 15 residues. In DNA form, the CDR3 reads TGCAGCGTTTACAGGCCCGAGGGCTATGGCTACACCATATATTTT. Translating gives CSVYRPEGYGYTIYF.

The V call is TRBV7-8, the J call TRBJ2-2; possibly TRBD2 for D (5 bases). From germline, CDR1 is SGHVS and CDR2 FQNEAQ. The CDR3 has 14 residues. Trimming left V 6 bases short and J 7 bases short, with 15 bases between. Written as DNA, the CDR3 is TGTGCCAGCAGTCACCGAGGGCTCGGCGGGGAGCTGTTTTTT. Amino acid sequence: CASSHRGLGGELFF. The entire variable domain, with the rest obtained from reference TRBV7-8 and TRBJ2-2, is as follows: GAGVSQSPRYKVAKRGQDVALRCDPISGHVSLFWYQQALGQGPEFLTYFQNEAQLDKSGLPSDRFFAERPEGSVSTLKIQRTQQEDSAVYLCASSHRGLGGELFFGEGSRLTVL.

This clonotype was counted ten times or more. The V and J genes are TRBV24-1 and TRBJ2-2; 8 bases match TRBD1. V shed 5 bases, J shed 3 bases, and the junction held 1 base outside the gene matches. This CDR3 contains 14 residues. The germline V gene has CDR1 KGHDR and CDR2 SFDVKD. CDR3 in DNA: TGTGCCACCAGTGGCAGGGGGCACACCGGGGAGCTGTTTTTT. Translating it yields CATSGRGHTGELFF.

This chain joins TRBV6-5 and TRBJ2-7; D is uncertain. The CDR3 length is 11 residues. Between the trimmed V and J ends, which lost 5 bases and 7 bases, there was a span of 9 bases. CDR1 is MNHEY, CDR2 SVGAGI, per germline. In nucleotides, the CDR3 is TGTGCCAGCAGTGAAGGAATAGAGCAGTACTTC. This gives the protein CASSEGIEQYF.

This chain connects TRBV7-2 to TRBJ2-7; weak D call: TRBD1 (6 bases). The germline V gene has CDR1 SGHTA and CDR2 FQGNSA. With 3 bases removed from V and 7 bases from J, the gap between germline ends came to 16 bases. There are 14 residues in the CDR3. Written as DNA, the CDR3 is TGTGCCAGCAGCTTCTACAGGGAGACAGAAGAGCAGTACTTC. It specifies CASSFYRETEEQYF.

Notes on this clonotype: A much larger clone differs by one base, so this may be a read error. The V and J genes are TRBV7-2 and TRBJ1-2, with 9 nucleotides matching TRBD1. Germline lookup yields CDR1 SGHTA and CDR2 FQGNSA. The length of the CDR3 is 15 residues. The CDR3 spells CASSHGQGLDYDYTF. The CDR3 bases are TGTGCCAGCAGCCACGGACAGGGGCTTGACTATGACTACACCTTC.

The chain joins TRBV5-4 to TRBJ2-7, with 8 bases lining up with TRBD1. Per the germline V gene, CDR1 is SGHNT and CDR2 is YYREEE (reference sequence). V gave up 10 bases and J gave up 4 bases; unmatched junction bases: 16. The CDR3 runs to 15 residues. The CDR3 nucleotides are TGTGCCTGGAGTGTGGCAGGGGGCGCGATTTACGAGCAGTACTTC. It yields the protein CAWSVAGGAIYEQYF.

The V and J genes are TRBV6-1 and TRBJ1-5; TRBD1 matches 10 bases. CDR1 is MNHNS and CDR2 is SASEGT in the germline V gene. CDR3 length equals 16 residues. The V segment lost 3 bases and the J segment 5 bases; nucleotides outside the gene matches: 7. CDR3: CASSEKVDRGYQPQHF. The CDR3 DNA reads as TGTGCCAGCAGTGAGAAAGTGGACAGGGGGTATCAGCCCCAGCATTTT.

V usage is TRBV6-5 and J usage is TRBJ1-2; no clear D. The CDR3 is 13 residues long. The germline CDR1 and CDR2 sequences are MNHEY and SVGAGI. V lost 5 bases to trimming and J lost 5 bases, with 12 bases between them. The CDR3 sequence: CASSRPGEYGYTF. CDR3 bases: TGTGCCAGCAGTCGCCCCGGGGAGTATGGCTACACCTTC.

This rearrangement joins TRBV20-1 to TRBJ1-2; a weak D match, TRBD1 (5 bases). The CDR3 contains 13 residues. V gave up 0 bases and J gave up 6 bases, with 11 bases separating them. Germline-derived CDR1 and CDR2 are DFQATT and SNEGSKA (reference sequence). The CDR3 sequence is CSARDMAGDGYTF. In DNA, the CDR3 is TGCAGTGCTAGAGATATGGCGGGGGATGGCTACACCTTC.

The chain links TRBV27 to TRBJ1-2, with D possibly TRBD1 on 5 matching bases. Trimming stripped 4 bases from V and 4 bases from J, with 10 bases between. Per germline, CDR1 MNHEY and CDR2 SMNVEV (reference sequence). The CDR3 has 13 amino acids. The CDR3 nucleotides are TGTGCCAGCAGTTCAGGGTTCCTCTATGGCTACACCTTC. This gives the protein CASSSGFLYGYTF.

This clonotype was seen repeatedly, ten times or more. The genes are TRBV28 and TRBJ2-5; D not certain. This CDR3 spans 12 amino acids. Germline CDR1 reads MDHEN; CDR2 reads SYDVKM. Trimming took 4 bases from V and 1 from J, leaving 4 bases between them. The CDR3 here is CASSSSQETQYF. For the CDR3, the DNA is TGTGCCAGCAGTTCCAGCCAAGAGACCCAGTACTTC.

This clonotype appeared many times. This chain joins TRBV2 and TRBJ2-5, with 8 bases matching TRBD1. V was clipped by 6 bases and J by 4 bases; unmatched bases: 10. Looked up from germline, CDR1 is SNHLY and CDR2 is FYNNEI. This CDR3 is built from 15 residues. This CDR3 reads CASSERQGMGETQYF. The CDR3 DNA is TGTGCCAGCAGCGAGCGACAGGGGATGGGAGAGACCCAGTACTTC. The full variable domain, with the rest looked up from reference TRBV2 and TRBJ2-5, is EPEVTQTPSHQVTQMGQEVILRCVPISNHLYFYWYRQILGQKVEFLVSFYNNEISEKSEIFDDQFSVERPDGSNFTLKIRSTKLEDSAMYFCASSERQGMGETQYFGPGTRLLVL.

This clonotype has a handful of counts. The chain has TRBV20-1 and TRBJ2-7; 9 nucleotides match TRBD2. Germline V gives CDR1 DFQATT, CDR2 SNEGSKA (reference sequence). This CDR3 has 17 amino acids. J gave up 0 bases and V 0 bases, and 9 bases lay outside the gene matches. Here the CDR3 DNA reads TGCAGTGCTAGAGATACCCTAGCGGGACTTCCCTCCTACGAGCAGTACTTC. Its protein product is CSARDTLAGLPSYEQYF.

This clonotype was observed a single time. The DNA for the CDR3 is TGTGCCAGCGGCCTAGCACTGACACACCGAGGCGGGGCCAACGTCCTGACTTTC. Translation: CASGLALTHRGGANVLTF. V is TRBV6-1 and J is TRBJ2-6; a possible D gene is TRBD2 (5 bases). CDR1 MNHNS and CDR2 SASEGT come from the germline V gene. CDR3 length: 18 residues. V lost 8 bases and J 4 bases, leaving 24 bases between the germline ends.

This chain joins TRBV12-5 and TRBJ2-7; D uncertain. This CDR3 is built from 14 residues. V was trimmed by 3 bases and J by 2 bases, leaving 11 bases between them. The germline V gene encodes CDR1 LGHNT and CDR2 FRNRAP. The CDR3, as DNA: TGTGCTAGTGGTTTAGGAGAGTCCGCCTACGAGCAGTACTTC. It codes for CASGLGESAYEQYF.

Many counts were recorded for this clonotype. This chain links TRBV7-2 with TRBJ2-5; D ambiguous. Germline CDR1 reads SGHTA; CDR2 reads FQGNSA. Trimming shortened V by 5 bases and J by 5 bases, and 12 bases separated the two germline ends. CDR3 length: 13 amino acids. The CDR3 sequence: CASSQPPSETQYF. The CDR3 bases are TGTGCCAGCAGCCAACCACCCAGTGAGACCCAGTACTTC.

For this clonotype: A read error is possible here, since a much larger clone lies one base away. The chain uses TRBV4-2 and TRBJ1-2; perhaps TRBD1 as D (6 bases). There are 15 residues in the CDR3. Germline assignment: CDR1 LGHNA and CDR2 YNFKEQ. Trimming removed 0 bases at V and 4 bases at J, with 12 bases between. CDR3 residues: CASSQEAGVSYGYTF. The CDR3 coding sequence is TGTGCCAGCAGCCAAGAGGCAGGGGTTAGCTATGGCTACACCTTC.

This clonotype has only a few counts. V is TRBV15 and J is TRBJ1-2, with D possibly TRBD1 on 5 matching bases. Trimming removed 6 bases from V and 7 bases from J, with 9 bases in between. The CDR3 sequence is 11 residues long. CDR1 is LNHNV, CDR2 YYDKDF, per germline (reference sequence). CDR3 sequence (DNA): TGTGCCACCAGGGGGGGAGGTGGCTACACCTTC. As protein: CATRGGGGYTF.

J is TRBJ1-2 and V is TRBV6-5; D ambiguous. The germline V gene has CDR1 MNHEY and CDR2 SVGAGI. The CDR3 extends over 14 amino acids. V shed 0 bases and J shed 4 bases, with 9 bases lying between them. CDR3 sequence (DNA): TGTGCCAGCAGTTACTCTAGGTGGGCCTATGGCTACACCTTC. Amino acid sequence: CASSYSRWAYGYTF.

This chain links TRBV5-8 with TRBJ1-1; 11 nucleotides align to TRBD1. Germline CDR1 is SGHTS and CDR2 is YDEGEE. The CDR3 consists of 17 residues. The V and J ends lost 0 bases and 5 bases, in that order; junction bases with no gene match: 9. DNA for the CDR3: TGTGCCAGCAGCTTGGCCGGACAGGGGGCGTCTAGAACTGAAGCTTTCTTT. Its translation: CASSLAGQGASRTEAFF.

J is TRBJ1-4 and V is TRBV28, with 7 bases that match TRBD1. V dropped 6 bases and J dropped 8; count of bases not matched to a gene: 9. The V gene's germline CDR1 is MDHEN and CDR2 SYDVKM. This CDR3 is built from 14 residues. CDR3 in DNA: TGTGCCAGCAGCTCCGACAGGGAAGGGGAAAAACTGTTTTTT. Its protein is CASSSDREGEKLFF.

The V gene is TRBV5-5, the J gene TRBJ1-5; D is unresolved. The CDR3 consists of 16 residues. Germline CDR1 and CDR2: SGHKS and YYEKEE (reference sequence). The V end was cut by 4 bases, the J end by 3 bases, with 17 bases between. CDR3 amino acids: CASSPIGEGYNQPQHF. The CDR3 DNA reads TGTGCCAGCAGCCCGATCGGGGAGGGTTACAATCAGCCCCAGCATTTT.

The chain recombines TRBV7-9 with TRBJ1-4; unclear D gene. Looked up from germline, CDR1 is SEHNR and CDR2 is FQNEAQ (reference sequence). The germline V and J ends were trimmed by 0 bases and 7 bases, with 9 bases remaining between them. The CDR3 totals 14 residues. The CDR3, as DNA: TGTGCCAGCAGCTTAGCGGTGGGTAGTGAAAAACTGTTTTTT. This encodes CASSLAVGSEKLFF. Supplemented by reference TRBV7-9 and TRBJ1-4, the full variable domain reads DTGVSQNPRHKITKRGQNVTFRCDPISEHNRLYWYRQTLGQGPEFLTYFQNEAQLEKSRLLSDRFSAERPKGSFSTLEIQRTEQGDSAMYLCASSLAVGSEKLFFGSGTQLSVL.

This clonotype was seen more than once but under ten times. The chain is built from TRBV7-8 and TRBJ1-1; D unresolved. Trimming cost V 6 bases and J 1 base, with 12 bases left between them. The germline gives CDR1 SGHVS, CDR2 FQNEAQ. The CDR3 loop spans 14 amino acids. As DNA, the CDR3 is TGTGCCAGCAGACCCCTCCCGAGGAACACTGAAGCTTTCTTT. Encoded protein: CASRPLPRNTEAFF.

The chain links TRBV29-1 to TRBJ1-2, with 8 bases aligning to TRBD1. The CDR3 is 14 residues long. In germline, CDR1 is SQVTM, CDR2 ANQGSEA. The V and J ends lost 1 base and 5 bases, in that order; junction bases with no gene match: 6. The CDR3 nucleotides are TGCAGCGTTGAAGCCACAGGGGGGTCATATGGCTACACCTTC. The encoded protein is CSVEATGGSYGYTF.